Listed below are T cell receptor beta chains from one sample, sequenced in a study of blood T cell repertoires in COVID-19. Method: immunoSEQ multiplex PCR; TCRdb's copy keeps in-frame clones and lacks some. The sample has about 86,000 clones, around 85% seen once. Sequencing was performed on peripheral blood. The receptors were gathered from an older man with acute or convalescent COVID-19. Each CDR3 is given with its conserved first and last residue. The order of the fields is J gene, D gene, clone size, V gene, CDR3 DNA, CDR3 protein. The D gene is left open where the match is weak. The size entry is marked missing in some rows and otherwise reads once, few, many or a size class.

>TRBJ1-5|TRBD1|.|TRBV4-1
TGCGCCAGCAGCCAAGAGGGGACAGGGATAAATCAGCCCCAGCATTTT
CASSQEGTGINQPQHF
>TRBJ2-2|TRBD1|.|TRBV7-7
TGTGCCAGCAGCTCAGGGGGGACAGGGATGGCCGGGGAGCTGTTTTTT
CASSSGGTGMAGELFF
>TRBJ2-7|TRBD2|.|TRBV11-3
TGTGCCAGCAGCTTAGATCCGCGTAGCGGGGGGGTCTCGTACGAGCAGTACTTC
CASSLDPRSGGVSYEQYF
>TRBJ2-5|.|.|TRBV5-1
TGCGCCAGCAGCGCCCGCTGGGCGGGGCAAGAGACCCAGTACTTC
CASSARWAGQETQYF
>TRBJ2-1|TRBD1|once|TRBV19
TGTGCCACTGCCCGTGGTCCGGGACAGGGCTACAATGAGCAGTTCTTC
CATARGPGQGYNEQFF
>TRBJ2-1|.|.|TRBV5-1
TGCGCCAGCAGCTTGGAGTCAGGGAGGAAGTTCTTC
CASSLESGRKFF
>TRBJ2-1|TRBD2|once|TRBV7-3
TGTGCCAGCAGCCGGAGCGGGGGGGCTTCAGATGAGCAGTTCTTC
CASSRSGGASDEQFF
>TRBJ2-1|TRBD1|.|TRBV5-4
TGTGCCAGCAGCCCCTCGGGACAGGTTTACAATGAGCAGTTCTTC
CASSPSGQVYNEQFF
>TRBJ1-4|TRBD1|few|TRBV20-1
TGCAGTGCTAGTTTACAGGGGCCTCGGGAAAAACTGTTTTTT
CSASLQGPREKLFF
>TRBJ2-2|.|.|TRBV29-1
TGCAGCGCTACAGTCACCGGGGAGCTGTTTTTT
CSATVTGELFF
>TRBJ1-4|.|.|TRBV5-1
TGCGCCAGCAGCTTGGAGGTCAACCGGGGTGAAAAACTGTTTTTT
CASSLEVNRGEKLFF
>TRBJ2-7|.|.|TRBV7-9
TGTGCCAGCAGCTTAGAAGACAGAACCTACGAGCAGTACTTC
CASSLEDRTYEQYF
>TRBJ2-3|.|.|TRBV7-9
TGTGCCAGCAGCTTAGAGGGGGTTACGCAGTATTTT
CASSLEGVTQYF
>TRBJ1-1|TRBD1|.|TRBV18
TGTGCCAGCTCACGGCGACAGGGAGGCACTGAAGCTTTCTTT
CASSRRQGGTEAFF
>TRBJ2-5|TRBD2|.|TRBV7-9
TGTGCCAGCAGCATAACTAGCGGGGGGGCCAAAGAGACCCAGTACTTC
CASSITSGGAKETQYF
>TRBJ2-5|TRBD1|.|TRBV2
TGTGCCAGCTGGACCGGGACAGGGGGTGAGACCCAGTACTTC
CASWTGTGGETQYF
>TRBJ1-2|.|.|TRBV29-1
TGCAGCGTTGTTAGCGGATATGGCTACACCTTC
CSVVSGYGYTF
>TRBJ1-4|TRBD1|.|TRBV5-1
TGCGCCAGCAGCTTCGGACAGGGAAAGGATGAAAAACTGTTTTTT
CASSFGQGKDEKLFF
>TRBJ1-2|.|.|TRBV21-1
TGTGCCAGCAGCAAAGAAAGGGACAGGGGGAAAGGAATTGACGGCTACACCTTC
CASSKERDRGKGIDGYTF
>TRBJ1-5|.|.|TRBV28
TGTGCCAGCCTGCAGGGTGGCCAGCCCCAGCATTTT
CASLQGGQPQHF
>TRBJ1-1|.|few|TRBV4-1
TGCGCCAGCAGCCAATATGGTGGGGGCGGTCGGACTGAAGCTTTCTTT
CASSQYGGGGRTEAFF
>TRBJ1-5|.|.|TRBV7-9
TGTGCCAGCAGCTACTTTACAGGGAACAGCAATCAGCCCCAGCATTTT
CASSYFTGNSNQPQHF